One and the same sample provided the 26 T cell receptor beta chains below, sequenced in a study of T cell repertoires in aging, cancer and after chemotherapy. Amplification of TCR beta used genomic DNA extracted from peripheral blood. Multiplex touch-down PCR with TRB-A/B primers amplified rearranged V-D-J TRB sequences. TCRdb reanalysed the multiplex PCR reads using MiXCR and keeps one entry per CDR3 protein. The table shows fewer than 6,000 distinct CDR3 sequences, with roughly 26% occurring only once. Input material: blood. Receptor source: a human donor with a solid tumor.

The genes are TRBV19 and TRBJ2-7; 10 positions match TRBD2. Germline-derived CDR1 and CDR2 are LNHDA and SQIVND (reference sequence). The CDR3 is 15 residues long. V gave up 9 bases and J gave up 3 bases; unmatched junction bases: 11. CDR3 nucleotides: TGTGCCAGCAGCCCAGCGGGAGGGACAGTCTACGAGCAGTACTTC. Translated: CASSPAGGTVYEQYF.

The chain joins TRBV9 to TRBJ1-1, with D possibly being TRBD1 (6 bases). The ends were cut back, 0 bases at V and 2 bases at J, with 14 bases in the middle. CDR3 size: 16 residues. Per germline, CDR1 SGDLS and CDR2 YYNGEE. CDR3 loop: CASSVGGGGGNTEAFF. CDR3 in DNA: TGTGCCAGCAGCGTAGGTGGGGGCGGGGGAAACACTGAAGCTTTCTTT.

There are a few counts of this clonotype. The CDR3 bases are TGTGCCAGCAGTTACTCAAGTAGGAACACTGAAGCTTTCTTT. Translated: CASSYSSRNTEAFF. The chain combines TRBV6-5 with TRBJ1-1; D is ambiguous. In germline, CDR1 is MNHEY, CDR2 SVGAGI. Trimming took off 0 bases at V and 1 base at J, with 6 bases between the two ends. This CDR3 has 14 amino acids.

The genes are TRBV2 and TRBJ1-2; D is possibly TRBD1 (5 bases). Trimming pared 5 bases from V and 3 bases from J, leaving 10 bases between. The CDR3 covers 13 residues. The germline V gene encodes CDR1 SNHLY and CDR2 FYNNEI. CDR3 region: CASSRTKDYGYTF. The CDR3 region has the DNA TGTGCCAGCAGTAGGACAAAGGACTATGGCTACACCTTC.

This clonotype was counted between two and nine times. CDR3 DNA sequence: TGCGCCAGCAGTCCGGGGACAGGGGGCCTTGAAAAACTGTTTTTT. Encoded protein: CASSPGTGGLEKLFF. This chain connects TRBV5-1 to TRBJ1-4, with TRBD1 matching 12 bases. Per the germline V gene, CDR1 is SGHRS and CDR2 is YFSETQ. This CDR3 contains 15 residues. V was clipped by 5 bases and J by 7 bases; unmatched bases: 6.

This clonotype has a handful of counts. The chain recombines TRBV10-1 with TRBJ2-7; 11 bases are a match to TRBD1. This CDR3 has 17 residues. CDR1 and CDR2 (germline): WNHNN, SYGVQD (reference sequence). J gave up 3 bases and V 10 bases, and 17 bases lay outside the gene matches. This CDR3 reads CANSPTRDRGLHYEQYF. CDR3 nucleotide sequence: TGCGCCAACTCCCCAACCCGGGACAGGGGGTTGCACTACGAGCAGTACTTC.

V is TRBV10-2 and J is TRBJ1-2, with TRBD1 identical over 8 bases. The V and J ends lost 6 bases and 6 bases, in that order; junction bases with no gene match: 9. CDR1 is WSHSY, CDR2 SAAADI, per germline. The CDR3 is 14 residues long. CDR3 DNA sequence: TGCGCCAGCAGGAGGGCAGGGGGCGCAGATGGCTACACCTTC. Translated, it gives CASRRAGGADGYTF.

CDR3 coding DNA: TGTGCCTCCAGTCTGGGGGCCGGGGAGCTGTTTTTT. Protein: CASSLGAGELFF. V usage is TRBV7-3 and J usage is TRBJ2-2, with D perhaps being TRBD1 or TRBD2 (5 bases each). Germline V CDR1 and CDR2: SGHTA, FQGTGA. V lost 11 bases and J 6 bases, leaving 13 bases between the germline ends. The CDR3 sequence is 12 residues long.

This clonotype has more than one count but fewer than ten. The chain carries TRBV7-2 and TRBJ1-1; D call uncertain. This CDR3 has 14 amino acids. Germline lookup yields CDR1 SGHTA and CDR2 FQGNSA. Trimming shortened V by 1 base and J by 11 bases, and 17 bases separated the two germline ends. The CDR3 is CASSLGPMDPGAFF. The CDR3 DNA follows: TGTGCCAGCAGCTTAGGGCCTATGGACCCGGGCGCTTTCTTT.

The V and J genes are TRBV20-1 and TRBJ2-3; 7 bases agree with TRBD2. This CDR3 is built from 16 residues. Germline V gives CDR1 DFQATT, CDR2 SNEGSKA (reference sequence). V lost 3 bases, J lost 0 bases, and 9 bases stayed unmatched. CDR3 DNA: TGCAGTGCTAGTAAGCCCGGGGGGTCCAGCACAGATACGCAGTATTTT. It encodes CSASKPGGSSTDTQYF.

The chain joins TRBV6-1 to TRBJ1-5, with D unclear. This CDR3 has 15 amino acids. From germline, CDR1 is MNHNS and CDR2 SASEGT. The ends were cut back, 2 bases at V and 5 bases at J, with 13 bases in the middle. CDR3 sequence: CASSERWGDHQPQHF. The CDR3 DNA reads as TGTGCCAGCAGTGAACGGTGGGGTGATCATCAGCCCCAGCATTTT.

By share, this clonotype counts as medium-sized. This chain's CDR3 is CATSRDWTVTGELFF. CDR3 sequence (DNA): TGTGCCACCAGCAGAGATTGGACGGTCACCGGGGAGCTGTTTTTT. The genes are TRBV15 and TRBJ2-2, with D unresolved. V lost 0 bases and J 4 bases, leaving 9 bases between the germline ends. Germline CDR1 is LNHNV and CDR2 is YYDKDF (reference sequence). The CDR3 has 15 amino acids.

This clonotype came up a few times. V usage is TRBV7-2 and J usage is TRBJ2-3, with D unresolved. V was trimmed by 5 bases and J by 2 bases, leaving 5 bases between them. Germline values: CDR1 SGHTA, CDR2 FQGNSA. This CDR3 region has 12 residues. CDR3 nucleotide sequence: TGTGCCAGCAGCGCGCCCACAGATACGCAGTATTTT. It translates to CASSAPTDTQYF.

The genes are TRBV7-6 and TRBJ1-5; no firm D call. Between the trimmed V and J ends, which lost 5 bases and 0 bases, there was a span of 5 bases. The length of the CDR3 is 13 residues. The germline CDR1 and CDR2 sequences are SGHVS and FNYEAQ. The CDR3 DNA reads as TGTGCCAGCAGCCTTTCTAGCAATCAGCCCCAGCATTTT. This gives the protein CASSLSSNQPQHF. The entire variable domain, with the rest obtained from reference TRBV7-6 and TRBJ1-5, is as follows: GAGVSQSPRYKVTKRGQDVALRCDPISGHVSLYWYRQALGQGPEFLTYFNYEAQQDKSGLPNDRFSAERPEGSISTLTIQRTEQRDSAMYRCASSLSSNQPQHFGDGTRLSIL.

This chain connects TRBV7-3 to TRBJ1-1; D uncertain. Trimming removed 5 bases from V and 3 bases from J, with 19 bases in between. The germline V gene encodes CDR1 SGHTA and CDR2 FQGTGA. This CDR3 region has 16 residues. In nucleotides, the CDR3 is TGTGCCAGCAGCCAACACGAGGCTCTTAGGTACACTGAAGCTTTCTTT. The encoded protein is CASSQHEALRYTEAFF.

The chain couples TRBV30 to TRBJ1-5, with D uncertain. The ends were cut back, 1 base at V and 3 bases at J, with 7 bases in the middle. The CDR3 runs 13 residues. Germline loops: CDR1 GTSNPN, CDR2 SVGIG (reference sequence). DNA of the CDR3: TGTGCCTGGAGTGCCAGCGCCAATCAGCCCCAGCATTTT. Protein sequence: CAWSASANQPQHF.

The chain combines TRBV29-1 with TRBJ2-3; 13 bases line up with TRBD2. Losses at the gene ends were 4 bases for V and 5 bases for J; bases not matched to a gene: 6. The CDR3 covers 15 residues. Looked up from germline, CDR1 is SQVTM and CDR2 is ANQGSEA. The CDR3 loop is CSVGTSGSGGDTQYF. CDR3 coding DNA: TGCAGCGTTGGGACTAGCGGGAGTGGTGGAGATACGCAGTATTTT.

The chain couples TRBV6-2 or TRBV6-3 to TRBJ2-7; D remains unclear. Between the trimmed V and J ends, which lost 2 bases and 3 bases, there was a span of 11 bases. The CDR3 is 14 amino acids. Germline-derived CDR1 and CDR2 are MNHEY and SVGEGT. The CDR3 sequence is CASSYPTYYYEQYF. DNA of the CDR3: TGTGCCAGCAGTTACCCAACTTACTACTACGAGCAGTACTTC.

V gene TRBV19 combines with J gene TRBJ1-1; weak D call: TRBD1 (5 bases). The CDR3 consists of 16 residues. V lost 2 bases to trimming and J lost 0 bases, with 13 bases between them. Germline loops: CDR1 LNHDA, CDR2 SQIVND (reference sequence). CDR3 sequence: CASSIIDSPMNTEAFF. For the CDR3, the DNA is TGTGCCAGTAGTATAATAGACAGTCCAATGAACACTGAAGCTTTCTTT.

The chain employs TRBV28 and TRBJ1-1; D gene ambiguous. The V end was cut by 7 bases, the J end by 7 bases, with 10 bases between. This CDR3 comprises 11 residues. Germline values: CDR1 MDHEN, CDR2 SYDVKM. The CDR3 DNA follows: TGTGCCAGCAATTCCTACAGTGAAGCTTTCTTT. It encodes CASNSYSEAFF.

The chain couples TRBV6-1 to TRBJ2-3, with 8 positions matching TRBD2. The germline gives CDR1 MNHNS, CDR2 SASEGT. The CDR3 contains 14 residues. The V gene end was trimmed by 6 bases and the J gene end by 6 bases; junction bases not matched to a gene: 8. The CDR3 protein is CASRERGGFDTQYF. For the CDR3, the DNA is TGTGCCAGCAGGGAACGGGGGGGGTTTGATACGCAGTATTTT.

There are a few counts of this clonotype. This chain connects TRBV27 to TRBJ2-1, with 11 nucleotides matching TRBD2. The CDR3 covers 18 residues. Trimming took 3 bases from V and 5 from J; bases not matched to a gene: 12. The germline V gene encodes CDR1 MNHEY and CDR2 SMNVEV (reference sequence). This CDR3 is CASSFTGTSGVLNNEQFF. CDR3 DNA: TGTGCCAGCAGTTTTACGGGGACTAGCGGCGTTCTAAACAATGAGCAGTTCTTC.

In this sample, this clonotype turned up a few times. The chain combines TRBV20-1 with TRBJ2-1; D ambiguous. Trimming stripped 0 bases from V and 8 bases from J, with 14 bases between. Germline CDR1 DFQATT, CDR2 SNEGSKA (reference sequence). The CDR3 loop spans 14 amino acids. In nucleotides, the CDR3 is TGCAGTGCTAGAGATCGGGTTAGCAGCGATGAGCAGTTCTTC. Translation gives CSARDRVSSDEQFF.

The rearrangement uses TRBV7-9 and TRBJ2-7; weak D call: TRBD2 (5 bases). Germline loops: CDR1 SEHNR, CDR2 FQNEAQ (reference sequence). The CDR3 runs 14 residues. V was cut by 3 bases and J by 0 bases, with 9 bases left in between. CDR3 bases: TGTGCCAGCAGCTTGCCACGGGACTCCTACGAGCAGTACTTC. Translation: CASSLPRDSYEQYF.

This clonotype was counted between two and nine times. The V gene is TRBV19, the J gene TRBJ2-7; D might be TRBD2 (5 bases). V lost 2 bases and J lost 0, with 11 bases in between. CDR1 and CDR2 from the germline V gene are LNHDA and SQIVND (reference sequence). The CDR3 extends over 15 amino acids. The CDR3 DNA reads TGTGCCAGTAGTATAACCGCCAGCGGCTCCTACGAGCAGTACTTC. Its protein is CASSITASGSYEQYF. The variable domain in full, completed from reference TRBV19 and TRBJ2-7, reads DGGITQSPKYLFRKEGQNVTLSCEQNLNHDAMYWYRQDPGQGLRLIYYSQIVNDFQKGDIAEGYSVSREKKESFPLTVTSAQKNPTAFYLCASSITASGSYEQYFGPGTRLTVT.

The sample holds a few counts of this clonotype. The V call is TRBV5-5, the J call TRBJ2-3, with D perhaps TRBD2 (7 bases). Looked up from germline, CDR1 is SGHKS and CDR2 is YYEKEE (reference sequence). V lost 0 bases, J lost 4 bases, and 15 bases lay in between. CDR3 length: 16 residues. The CDR3 region is CASSLEGGGPPDTQYF. Here the CDR3 DNA reads TGTGCCAGCAGCTTGGAGGGGGGAGGGCCCCCAGATACGCAGTATTTT.